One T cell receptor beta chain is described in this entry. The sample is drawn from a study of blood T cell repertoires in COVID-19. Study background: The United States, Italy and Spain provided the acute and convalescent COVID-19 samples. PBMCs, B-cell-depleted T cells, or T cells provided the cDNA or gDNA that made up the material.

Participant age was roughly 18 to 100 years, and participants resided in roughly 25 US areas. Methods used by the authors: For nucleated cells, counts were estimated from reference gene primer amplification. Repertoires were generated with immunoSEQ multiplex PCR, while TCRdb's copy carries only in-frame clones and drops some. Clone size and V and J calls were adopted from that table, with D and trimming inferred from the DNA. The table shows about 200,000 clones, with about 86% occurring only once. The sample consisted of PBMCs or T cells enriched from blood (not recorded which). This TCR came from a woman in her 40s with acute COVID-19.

The CDR3 reads CASSLGGARIYGYTF. The CDR3 DNA reads TGTGCCAGCAGCTTAGGTGGGGCGCGGATCTATGGCTACACCTTC. The gene calls are TRBV7-2 and TRBJ1-2, with a possible D match to TRBD1 (5 bases). Germline assignment: CDR1 SGHTA and CDR2 FQGNSA. CDR3 length: 15 amino acids. V gave up 1 base and J gave up 4 bases, with 13 bases separating them.